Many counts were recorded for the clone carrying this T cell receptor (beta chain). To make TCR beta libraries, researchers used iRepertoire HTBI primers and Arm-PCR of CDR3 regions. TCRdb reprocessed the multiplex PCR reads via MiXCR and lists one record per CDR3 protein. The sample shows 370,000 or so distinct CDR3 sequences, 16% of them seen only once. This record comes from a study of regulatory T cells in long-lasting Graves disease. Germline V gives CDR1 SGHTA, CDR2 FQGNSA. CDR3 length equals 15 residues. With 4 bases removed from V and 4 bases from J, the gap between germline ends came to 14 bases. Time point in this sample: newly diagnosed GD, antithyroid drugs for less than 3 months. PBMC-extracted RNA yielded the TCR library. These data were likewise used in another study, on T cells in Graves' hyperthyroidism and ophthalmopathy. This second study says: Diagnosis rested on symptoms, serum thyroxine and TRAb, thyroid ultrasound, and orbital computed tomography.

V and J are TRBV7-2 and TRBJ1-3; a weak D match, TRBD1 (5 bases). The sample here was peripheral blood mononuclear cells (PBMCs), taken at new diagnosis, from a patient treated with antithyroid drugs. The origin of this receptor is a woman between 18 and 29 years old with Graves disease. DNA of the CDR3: TGTGCCAGCAGCTCCACCGGGACCGCAGGAAACACCATATATTTT. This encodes CASSSTGTAGNTIYF.